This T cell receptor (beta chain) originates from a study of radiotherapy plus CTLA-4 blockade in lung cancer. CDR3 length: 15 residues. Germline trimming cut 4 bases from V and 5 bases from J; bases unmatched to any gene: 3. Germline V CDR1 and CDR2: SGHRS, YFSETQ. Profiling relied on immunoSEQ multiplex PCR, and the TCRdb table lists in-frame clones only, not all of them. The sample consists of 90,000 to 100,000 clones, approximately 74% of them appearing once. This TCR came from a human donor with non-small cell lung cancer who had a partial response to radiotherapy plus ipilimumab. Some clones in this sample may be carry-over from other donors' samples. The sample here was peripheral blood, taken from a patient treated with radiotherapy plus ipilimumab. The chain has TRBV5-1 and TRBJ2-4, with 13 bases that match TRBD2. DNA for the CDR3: TGCGCCAGCAGCCTGGGACTAGCGGGACAAAACATTCAGTACTTC. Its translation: CASSLGLAGQNIQYF.